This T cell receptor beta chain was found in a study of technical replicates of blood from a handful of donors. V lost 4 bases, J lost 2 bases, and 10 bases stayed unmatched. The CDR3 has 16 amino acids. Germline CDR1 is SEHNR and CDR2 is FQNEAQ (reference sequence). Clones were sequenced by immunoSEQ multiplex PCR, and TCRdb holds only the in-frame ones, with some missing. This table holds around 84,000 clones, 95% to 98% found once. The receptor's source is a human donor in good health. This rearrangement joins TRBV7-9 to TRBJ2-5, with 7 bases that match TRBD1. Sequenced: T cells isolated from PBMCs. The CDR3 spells CASSSYDRVVQETQYF. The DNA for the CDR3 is TGTGCCAGCAGCTCCTATGACAGGGTTGTTCAAGAGACCCAGTACTTC.